This T cell receptor (beta chain) is from a study of cytomegalovirus exposure and HLA in healthy donors. The PCR ran on 60 Vbeta and 13 Jbeta primers. The data were produced by immunoSEQ multiplex PCR, yet TCRdb's version contains in-frame clones alone and is incomplete. This sample has approximately 190,000 clones, with around 73% found just once. Trimming took 1 base from V and 7 from J, leaving 16 bases between them. The CDR3 runs 16 residues. The V gene's germline CDR1 is LGHNA and CDR2 YNFKEQ. The sample taken for sequencing was PBMCs. The rearrangement links TRBV4-2 to TRBJ2-2; perhaps TRBD2 as D (7 bases). This TCR was recovered from a woman aged 30 to 39 in good health and CMV-seropositive. CDR3 sequence reads: CASSQGRGASSGELFF. The CDR3 DNA reads TGTGCCAGCAGCCAAGGACGGGGGGCGAGTAGCGGGGAGCTGTTTTTT.